Each of the 4 T cell receptor beta chains below was sequenced from the same sample in a study of Tregs in tolerant kidney transplant recipients. Generated by immunoSEQ multiplex PCR, the TCRdb table keeps only in-frame clones and is missing some. The table lists some 240,000 clones, 80% to 85% of them singletons. The sample was CD4+ T cells from blood. Receptor source: a human donor in good health.

V gene TRBV6-5 combines with J gene TRBJ2-5, with D tentatively TRBD1 (6 bases). Germline-derived CDR1 and CDR2 are MNHEY and SVGAGI. The CDR3 length is 13 residues. Trimming removed 2 bases at V and 4 bases at J, with 8 bases between. The CDR3 sequence is CASSYVGGETQYF. The CDR3 DNA sequence: TGTGCCAGCAGTTACGTAGGGGGAGAGACCCAGTACTTC.

The count of this clone is one. This chain connects TRBV19 to TRBJ1-5; D remains unclear. Germline CDR1 and CDR2: LNHDA and SQIVND (reference sequence). Trimming removed 3 bases from V and 7 bases from J, with 7 bases in between. The CDR3 loop spans 12 amino acids. The CDR3 nucleotides read TGTGCCAGTAGTATCCTTAACCAGCCCCAGCATTTT. Residues: CASSILNQPQHF.

The chain uses TRBV27 and TRBJ1-5, with D possibly matching TRBD1 (5 bases). Trimming pared 5 bases from V and 3 bases from J, leaving 14 bases between. CDR1 MNHEY and CDR2 SMNVEV come from the germline V gene (reference sequence). CDR3 length: 15 amino acids. The CDR3 DNA is TGTGCCAGCAGTGGGGGGGGAGCATACAATCAGCCCCAGCATTTT. Protein sequence: CASSGGGAYNQPQHF.

This clone was detected once. The chain carries TRBV6-1 and TRBJ1-2; the D gene is possibly TRBD1 (6 bases). The CDR3 is 14 residues long. Germline V gene lookup returns CDR1 MNHNS and CDR2 SASEGT. V gave up 1 base and J gave up 4 bases, with 10 bases separating them. CDR3 sequence (DNA): TGTGCCAGCAGTGAAGGCCCGGGGGCCTATGGCTACACCTTC. Translating gives CASSEGPGAYGYTF.